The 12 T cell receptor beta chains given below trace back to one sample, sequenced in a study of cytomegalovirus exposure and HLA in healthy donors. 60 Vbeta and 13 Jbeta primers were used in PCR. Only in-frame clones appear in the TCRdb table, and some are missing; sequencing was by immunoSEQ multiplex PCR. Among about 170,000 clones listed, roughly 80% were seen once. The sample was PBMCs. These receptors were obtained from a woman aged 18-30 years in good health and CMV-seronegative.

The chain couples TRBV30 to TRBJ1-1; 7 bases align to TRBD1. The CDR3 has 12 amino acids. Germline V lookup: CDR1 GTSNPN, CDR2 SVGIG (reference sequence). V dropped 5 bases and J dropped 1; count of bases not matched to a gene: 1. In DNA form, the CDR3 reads TGTGCCTGGGGGGACAGGAACACTGAAGCTTTCTTT. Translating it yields CAWGDRNTEAFF.

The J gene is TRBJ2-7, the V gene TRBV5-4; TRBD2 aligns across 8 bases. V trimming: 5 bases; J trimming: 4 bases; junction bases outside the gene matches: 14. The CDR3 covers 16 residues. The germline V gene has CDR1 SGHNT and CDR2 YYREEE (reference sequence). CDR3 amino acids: CASSSNQGLEGYEQYF. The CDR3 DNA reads TGTGCCAGCAGTTCTAATCAGGGACTAGAGGGATACGAGCAGTACTTC. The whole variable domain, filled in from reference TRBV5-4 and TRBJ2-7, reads ETGVTQSPTHLIKTRGQQVTLRCSSQSGHNTVSWYQQALGQGPQFIFQYYREEENGRGNFPPRFSGLQFPNYSSELNVNALELDDSALYLCASSSNQGLEGYEQYFGPGTRLTVT.

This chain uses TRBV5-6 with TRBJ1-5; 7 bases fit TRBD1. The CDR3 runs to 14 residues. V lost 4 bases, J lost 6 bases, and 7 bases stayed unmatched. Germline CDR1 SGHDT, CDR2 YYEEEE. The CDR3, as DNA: TGTGCCAGCAGCGTACAGGGGTATGGTCAGCCCCAGCATTTT. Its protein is CASSVQGYGQPQHF.

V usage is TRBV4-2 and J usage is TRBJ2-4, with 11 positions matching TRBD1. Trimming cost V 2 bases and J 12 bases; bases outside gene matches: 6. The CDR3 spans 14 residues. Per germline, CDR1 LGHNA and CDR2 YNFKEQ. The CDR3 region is CASSQWGQGGNQYF. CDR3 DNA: TGTGCCAGCAGCCAATGGGGACAGGGGGGGAATCAGTACTTC.

CDR3 DNA sequence: TGCGCCAGCAGCTCTGGACAGGGTACGGAGACCCAGTACTTC. Translating it yields CASSSGQGTETQYF. The chain recombines TRBV5-1 with TRBJ2-5; 8 positions agree with TRBD1. CDR1 SGHRS and CDR2 YFSETQ come from the germline V gene. Trimming cost V 3 bases and J 5 bases; bases outside gene matches: 6. This CDR3 comprises 14 residues.

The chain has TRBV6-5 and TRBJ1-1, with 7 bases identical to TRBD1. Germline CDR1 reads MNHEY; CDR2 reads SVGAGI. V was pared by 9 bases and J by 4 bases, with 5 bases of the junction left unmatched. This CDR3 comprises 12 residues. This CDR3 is CASKRTGTEAFF. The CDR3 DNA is TGTGCCAGTAAGCGGACAGGCACTGAAGCTTTCTTT.

The CDR3: CASSLSVFSSGQAYEQYF. Written as DNA, the CDR3 is TGTGCCAGCAGTTTATCGGTATTCTCTAGCGGGCAAGCCTACGAGCAGTACTTC. This chain connects TRBV27 to TRBJ2-5; 8 bases map to TRBD2. The DNA end is a closer match to TRBJ2-7, so the J assignment may be wrong. Germline lookup yields CDR1 MNHEY and CDR2 SMNVEV (reference sequence). The CDR3 length is 18 residues.

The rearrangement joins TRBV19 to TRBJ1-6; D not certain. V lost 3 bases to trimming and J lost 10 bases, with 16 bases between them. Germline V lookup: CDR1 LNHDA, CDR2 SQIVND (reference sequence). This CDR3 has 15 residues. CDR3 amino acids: CASSIGSVSRSPLHF. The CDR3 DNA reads TGTGCCAGTAGTATTGGGAGCGTAAGCAGATCACCCCTCCACTTT.

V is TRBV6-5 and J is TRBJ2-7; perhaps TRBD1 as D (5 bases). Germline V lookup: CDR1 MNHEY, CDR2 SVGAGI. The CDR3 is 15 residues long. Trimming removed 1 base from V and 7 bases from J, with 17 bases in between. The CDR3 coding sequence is TGTGCCAGCAGTTACTTTCGTGGGGCTTCTTATGAGCAGTACTTC. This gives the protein CASSYFRGASYEQYF.

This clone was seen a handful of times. The CDR3 sequence: CASSPAQGDTEAFF. DNA of the CDR3: TGTGCCAGCTCACCAGCCCAGGGGGACACTGAAGCTTTCTTT. This chain connects TRBV18 to TRBJ1-1, with TRBD1 matching 7 bases. Germline V CDR1 and CDR2: KGHSH, LQKENI. This CDR3 region has 14 residues. Unmatched junction bases numbered 3, after V lost 2 bases and J lost 3 bases.

DNA for the CDR3: TGTGCCAGCAGTTTACTCCCACAGGGGGTGAACACTGAAGCTTTCTTT. The encoded protein is CASSLLPQGVNTEAFF. The V call is TRBV27, the J call TRBJ1-1, with 8 positions matching TRBD1. The CDR3 length is 16 residues. CDR1 MNHEY and CDR2 SMNVEV come from the germline V gene (reference sequence). Trimming removed 2 bases from V and 0 bases from J; junction bases left unmatched: 5.

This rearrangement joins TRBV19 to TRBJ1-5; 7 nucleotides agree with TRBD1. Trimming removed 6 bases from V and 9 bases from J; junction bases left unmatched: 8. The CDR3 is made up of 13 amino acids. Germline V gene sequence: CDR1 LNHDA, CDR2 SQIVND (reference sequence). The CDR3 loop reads CASSRGSGGPQHF. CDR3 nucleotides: TGTGCCAGTAGCAGGGGGAGTGGTGGGCCCCAGCATTTT.